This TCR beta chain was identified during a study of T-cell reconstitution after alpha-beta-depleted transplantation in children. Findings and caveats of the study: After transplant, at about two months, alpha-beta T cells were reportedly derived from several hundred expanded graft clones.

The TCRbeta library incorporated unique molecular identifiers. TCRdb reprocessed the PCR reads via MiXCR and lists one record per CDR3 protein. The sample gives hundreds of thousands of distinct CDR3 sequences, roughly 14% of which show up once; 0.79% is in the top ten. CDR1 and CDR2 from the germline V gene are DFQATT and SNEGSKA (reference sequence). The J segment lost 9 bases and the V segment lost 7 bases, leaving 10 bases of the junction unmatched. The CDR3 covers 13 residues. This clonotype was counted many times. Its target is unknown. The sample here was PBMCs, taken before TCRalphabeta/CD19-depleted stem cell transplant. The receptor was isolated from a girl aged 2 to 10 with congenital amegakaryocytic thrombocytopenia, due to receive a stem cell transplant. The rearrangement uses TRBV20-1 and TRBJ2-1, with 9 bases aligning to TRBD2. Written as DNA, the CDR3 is TGCAGTGGTATAGCGGGAGAGATCTTTGAGCAGTTCTTC. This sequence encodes CSGIAGEIFEQFF.